These 15 T cell receptor beta chains originate from one sample sequenced in a study of CD8+ T cells in alopecia areata. Investigators isolated RNA and reverse transcribed it into cDNA to act as the sequencing template. Sequencing was performed with immunoSEQ multiplex PCR; in TCRdb, only in-frame clones are kept and a portion is missing. The table lists some 110,000 clones, around two fifths of them singletons. The sample was CD4+ T cells sorted from blood. Source of these receptors: a human donor with alopecia areata.

The rearrangement joins TRBV6-5 to TRBJ1-2, with 7 bases identical to TRBD1. The CDR3 covers 15 residues. Losses at the gene ends were 5 bases for V and 2 bases for J; bases not matched to a gene: 8. Germline-derived CDR1 and CDR2 are MNHEY and SVGAGI. The DNA of the CDR3 is TGTGCCAGCAGTCCCAAGGGGACAGCAAACTATGGCTACACCTTC. Translated: CASSPKGTANYGYTF.

The chain is built from TRBV29-1 and TRBJ2-7; tentatively, D is TRBD1 (5 bases). Trimming shortened V by 1 base and J by 6 bases, and 13 bases separated the two germline ends. From germline, CDR1 is SQVTM and CDR2 ANQGSEA. The CDR3 runs 13 residues. In nucleotides, the CDR3 is TGCAGCGTTGAAGCCGCGAGTAGGGGCGAGCAGTACTTC. Its protein is CSVEAASRGEQYF.

The chain joins TRBV7-2 to TRBJ2-7; possibly TRBD1 or TRBD2 for D (5 bases each). V was pared by 1 base and J by 2 bases, with 15 bases between. This CDR3 contains 16 residues. Per the germline V gene, CDR1 is SGHTA and CDR2 is FQGNSA. The CDR3 loop is CASSLGASRGTYEQYF. CDR3 coding DNA: TGTGCCAGCAGCTTAGGTGCATCGAGGGGCACCTACGAGCAGTACTTC.

The CDR3 nucleotides are TGCGCCAGCAGCCAAGATCCGGCTAGCGGGGAGAAAGAGACCCAGTACTTC. Translated: CASSQDPASGEKETQYF. V and J are TRBV4-1 and TRBJ2-5, with 9 positions matching TRBD2. There are 17 residues in the CDR3. CDR1 MGHRA and CDR2 YSYEKL come from the germline V gene. Trimming took 0 bases from V and 3 from J; bases not matched to a gene: 8.

V is TRBV15 and J is TRBJ2-5; the D is unclear. In germline, CDR1 is LNHNV, CDR2 YYDKDF (reference sequence). Trimming removed 1 base from V and 5 bases from J, with 8 bases in between. The CDR3 is made up of 13 amino acids. The CDR3: CATSRGKSETQYF. CDR3 nucleotides: TGTGCCACCAGCAGAGGGAAATCGGAGACCCAGTACTTC.

The chain links TRBV9 to TRBJ2-5; maybe TRBD2 (5 bases). Germline values: CDR1 SGDLS, CDR2 YYNGEE. Trimming left V 2 bases short and J 2 bases short, with 19 bases between. This CDR3 has 17 residues. The CDR3 here is CASSVGWGAPRQETQYF. The CDR3, as DNA: TGTGCCAGCAGCGTTGGCTGGGGAGCTCCCCGACAAGAGACCCAGTACTTC.

V is TRBV7-9 and J is TRBJ1-2, with no clear D. This CDR3 region has 14 residues. The V gene lost 1 base and the J gene lost 2 bases, with 8 bases spanning the gap. The germline CDR1 and CDR2 sequences are SEHNR and FQNEAQ (reference sequence). CDR3 bases: TGTGCCAGCAGCTTAGAGGTGGGGAACTATGGCTACACCTTC. Translated: CASSLEVGNYGYTF.

As regards this clone: The same CDR3 arises from other DNA sequences in this sample as well. V usage is TRBV18 and J usage is TRBJ1-1; D might be TRBD1 (5 bases). Looked up from germline, CDR1 is KGHSH and CDR2 is LQKENI. V shed 3 bases and J shed 1 base, with 6 bases lying between them. The CDR3 spans 13 residues. CDR3 amino acids: CASSPGENTEAFF. DNA of the CDR3: TGTGCCAGCTCACCGGGGGAGAACACTGAAGCTTTCTTT.

The chain is built from TRBV27 and TRBJ2-3, with TRBD2 as a possible D gene (6 bases). The germline V and J ends were trimmed by 6 bases and 4 bases, with 14 bases remaining between them. This CDR3 comprises 14 residues. The germline gives CDR1 MNHEY, CDR2 SMNVEV (reference sequence). As DNA, the CDR3 is TGTGCCAGCAGCTGGACATGGGAGGCAGATACGCAGTATTTT. Protein sequence: CASSWTWEADTQYF.

This clone was picked up a small number of times. This rearrangement joins TRBV18 to TRBJ2-1; TRBD2 aligns across 12 bases. Germline trimming cut 0 bases from V and 6 bases from J; bases unmatched to any gene: 6. Germline CDR1 KGHSH, CDR2 LQKENI. The CDR3 runs to 17 residues. CDR3 sequence: CASSPPASGGAANEQFF. The CDR3, as DNA: TGTGCCAGCTCACCACCGGCTAGCGGGGGGGCAGCCAATGAGCAGTTCTTC.

This clone was recorded at least ten times. The genes are TRBV7-9 and TRBJ2-7; no clear D. V lost 5 bases and J lost 1, with 3 bases in between. This CDR3 region has 11 residues. Germline values: CDR1 SEHNR, CDR2 FQNEAQ (reference sequence). The CDR3 is CASSDSYEQYF. The DNA of the CDR3 is TGTGCCAGCAGCGATTCCTACGAGCAGTACTTC. The variable domain in full, completed from reference TRBV7-9 and TRBJ2-7, reads DTGVSQNPRHKITKRGQNVTFRCDPISEHNRLYWYRQTLGQGPEFLTYFQNEAQLEKSRLLSDRFSAERPKGSFSTLEIQRTEQGDSAMYLCASSDSYEQYFGPGTRLTVT.

The chain couples TRBV6-5 to TRBJ1-5, with D perhaps TRBD1 (5 bases). Per the germline V gene, CDR1 is MNHEY and CDR2 is SVGAGI. Trimming cost V 7 bases and J 5 bases, with 12 bases left between them. The CDR3 has 13 amino acids. The CDR3 DNA sequence: TGTGCCAGCAAGGGAACAGGCGATCAGCCCCAGCATTTT. Protein: CASKGTGDQPQHF.

This clone was picked up many times. The chain's CDR3 is CATSRKGGPTRVYNEQFF. For the CDR3, the DNA is TGTGCCACCAGCAGGAAGGGGGGGCCTACAAGAGTTTACAATGAGCAGTTCTTC. J is TRBJ2-1 and V is TRBV15, with D possibly matching TRBD2 (7 bases). The CDR3 consists of 18 residues. The germline V gene encodes CDR1 LNHNV and CDR2 YYDKDF (reference sequence). V lost 3 bases and J lost 4, with 22 bases in between.

The sample holds a few counts of this clone. The chain couples TRBV14 to TRBJ1-6; 8 bases are shared with TRBD1. J lost 5 bases, V lost 2 bases, and 5 bases had no gene match. CDR1 is SGHDN and CDR2 is FVKESK in the germline V gene. The CDR3 loop spans 16 amino acids. DNA for the CDR3: TGTGCCAGCAGCCAACTTGGACAGGGCAATAATTCACCCCTCCACTTT. Protein sequence: CASSQLGQGNNSPLHF.

The V call is TRBV30, the J call TRBJ2-1; D not certain. CDR3 size: 12 residues. The V gene's germline CDR1 is GTSNPN and CDR2 SVGIG (reference sequence). V lost 0 bases and J lost 7, with 7 bases in between. CDR3 region: CAWSVSANEQFF. Written as DNA, the CDR3 is TGTGCCTGGAGTGTTTCGGCAAATGAGCAGTTCTTC.